One and the same sample provided the 20 T cell receptor beta chains below, sequenced in a study of blood T cell repertoires in COVID-19. Sequenced by immunoSEQ multiplex PCR; TCRdb stores in-frame clones only, minus some. The sample consists of about 28,000 clones, roughly 79% of them appearing once. Sequencing was done on a sample of peripheral blood. These receptor sequences come from an older man with acute or convalescent COVID-19.

V is TRBV29-1 and J is TRBJ2-3; 10 bases fit TRBD1. Looked up from germline, CDR1 is SQVTM and CDR2 is ANQGSEA. The ends lost 3 bases at V and 6 bases at J; junction bases unmatched: 15. This CDR3 comprises 17 residues. CDR3 in amino acids: CSVEERQGAVGVDTQYF. The CDR3 DNA reads as TGCAGCGTTGAGGAGCGACAGGGGGCGGTTGGGGTGGATACGCAGTATTTT.

The chain employs TRBV5-1 and TRBJ2-1; D not resolved. The V gene's germline CDR1 is SGHRS and CDR2 YFSETQ. V was cut by 5 bases and J by 15 bases, with 21 bases left in between. This CDR3 spans 13 amino acids. The CDR3 DNA reads TGCGCCAGCAGAAAAGAGGAAACTCCCCGCCTGTTCTTC. Translation: CASRKEETPRLFF.

This clone qualifies as medium-sized. The gene calls are TRBV27 and TRBJ1-5; D remains unclear. The CDR3 runs to 14 residues. V lost 5 bases and J lost 5, with 13 bases in between. The germline V gene encodes CDR1 MNHEY and CDR2 SMNVEV (reference sequence). DNA for the CDR3: TGTGCCAGCAGTCCGACGGGTCCGGATCAGCCCCAGCATTTT. Its protein product is CASSPTGPDQPQHF.

The chain has TRBV9 and TRBJ1-4; possibly TRBD1 for D (6 bases). V was clipped by 4 bases and J by 6 bases, with 16 bases between them. The CDR3 is 15 residues long. Germline CDR1 and CDR2: SGDLS and YYNGEE. DNA for the CDR3: TGTGCCAGCAGCATCCGGGGGGGGGCTGATGAAAAACTGTTTTTT. It translates to CASSIRGGADEKLFF. Complete variable domain (other parts from reference TRBV9 and TRBJ1-4): DSGVTQTPKHLITATGQRVTLRCSPRSGDLSVYWYQQSLDQGLQFLIQYYNGEERAKGNILERFSAQQFPDLHSELNLSSLELGDSALYFCASSIRGGADEKLFFGSGTQLSVL.

The chain employs TRBV20-1 and TRBJ2-5; 9 bases map to TRBD2. Germline V gene data show CDR1 as DFQATT and CDR2 as SNEGSKA (reference sequence). The CDR3 is 15 residues long. The V and J ends lost 3 bases and 2 bases, in that order; junction bases with no gene match: 7. In DNA, the CDR3 is TGCAGTGCTAGTCCGAGCGGGGGGACTCAAGAGACCCAGTACTTC. It encodes CSASPSGGTQETQYF.

The J gene is TRBJ2-7, the V gene TRBV5-6; the D gene is possibly TRBD2 (5 bases). CDR3 size: 14 residues. Germline CDR1 reads SGHDT; CDR2 reads YYEEEE. Trimming pared 4 bases from V and 6 bases from J, leaving 17 bases between. The CDR3 DNA reads as TGTGCCAGCAGCCTCGGAGCTAGAGGGTCCGAGCAGTACTTC. Translation: CASSLGARGSEQYF. Full variable domain (missing parts from reference TRBV5-6 and TRBJ2-7): DAGVTQSPTHLIKTRGQQVTLRCSPKSGHDTVSWYQQALGQGPQFIFQYYEEEERQRGNFPDRFSGHQFPNYSSELNVNALLLGDSALYLCASSLGARGSEQYFGPGTRLTVT.

The chain combines TRBV11-2 with TRBJ2-7; 8 nucleotides match TRBD2. This CDR3 spans 14 amino acids. V gave up 4 bases and J gave up 2 bases; unmatched junction bases: 4. CDR1 is SGHAT, CDR2 FQNNGV, per germline. The CDR3 bases are TGTGCCAGCAGCTCCTCGGGAGGGCCCTACGAGCAGTACTTC. It codes for CASSSSGGPYEQYF.

The chain carries TRBV9 and TRBJ2-7, with a weak D call TRBD1 (6 bases). V shed 3 bases and J shed 4 bases, with 14 bases lying between them. Per germline, CDR1 SGDLS and CDR2 YYNGEE. The length of the CDR3 is 14 residues. CDR3 amino acids: CASSGRGIGYEQYF. The CDR3, as DNA: TGTGCCAGCAGCGGCAGGGGTATCGGGTACGAGCAGTACTTC.

This chain links TRBV4-2 with TRBJ2-5, with 11 bases that match TRBD2. The V gene end was trimmed by 0 bases and the J gene end by 2 bases; junction bases not matched to a gene: 8. This CDR3 region has 18 residues. Germline CDR1 is LGHNA and CDR2 is YNFKEQ. The CDR3 region has the DNA TGTGCCAGCAGCCAAGATTTAGCGGGGGGGCCGGAGCAAGAGACCCAGTACTTC. This codes for CASSQDLAGGPEQETQYF.

V and J are TRBV7-2 and TRBJ2-7; TRBD2 might be the D (6 bases). CDR1 SGHTA and CDR2 FQGNSA come from the germline V gene. The CDR3 length is 13 residues. V gave up 5 bases and J gave up 3 bases, with 11 bases separating them. Written as DNA, the CDR3 is TGTGCCAGCAGCCCACCGGGACTCTACGAGCAGTACTTC. Translating it yields CASSPPGLYEQYF. Full variable domain (rest looked up from reference TRBV7-2 and TRBJ2-7): GAGVSQSPSNKVTEKGKDVELRCDPISGHTALYWYRQSLGQGLEFLIYFQGNSAPDKSGLPSDRFSAERTGGSVSTLTIQRTQQEDSAVYLCASSPPGLYEQYFGPGTRLTVT.

V usage is TRBV10-2 and J usage is TRBJ1-1, with D perhaps TRBD1 (6 bases). CDR3 length: 15 residues. Trimming stripped 3 bases from V and 0 bases from J, with 11 bases between. The V gene's germline CDR1 is WSHSY and CDR2 SAAADI. CDR3 DNA: TGCGCCAGCAGTGAAGACAGGCTGATGAACACTGAAGCTTTCTTT. Protein: CASSEDRLMNTEAFF.

This clone was seen just once. This chain links TRBV6-5 with TRBJ1-2; TRBD1 is a possible D gene (6 bases). The V end was cut by 9 bases, the J end by 8 bases, with 13 bases between. The CDR3 runs 11 residues. Germline CDR1 reads MNHEY; CDR2 reads SVGAGI. CDR3 in DNA: TGTGCCAGACACAGGGCGTCCGGCTACACCTTC. It codes for CARHRASGYTF.

The chain employs TRBV11-3 and TRBJ2-5; D is unclear. V was pared by 2 bases and J by 1 base, with 5 bases between. Germline assignment: CDR1 SGHNT and CDR2 YENEEA. CDR3 length: 13 residues. The CDR3 sequence is CASSLNFQETQYF. The CDR3 DNA follows: TGTGCCAGCAGCTTAAACTTCCAAGAGACCCAGTACTTC.

The chain couples TRBV7-3 to TRBJ2-1; D call uncertain. V was pared by 3 bases and J by 6 bases, with 12 bases between. There are 14 residues in the CDR3. CDR1 is SGHTA and CDR2 is FQGTGA in the germline V gene. CDR3 in amino acids: CASSFQSSTNEQFF. In nucleotides, the CDR3 is TGTGCCAGCAGCTTCCAGTCTAGTACCAATGAGCAGTTCTTC. Filled out from reference TRBV7-3 and TRBJ2-1, the complete variable domain reads GAGVSQTPSNKVTEKGKYVELRCDPISGHTALYWYRQSLGQGPEFLIYFQGTGAADDSGLPNDRFFAVRPEGSVSTLKIQRTERGDSAVYLCASSFQSSTNEQFFGPGTRLTVL.

This clone was recorded a few times. V usage is TRBV19 and J usage is TRBJ2-7; D is perhaps TRBD2 (6 bases). The germline gives CDR1 LNHDA, CDR2 SQIVND (reference sequence). This CDR3 region has 14 residues. Trimming took off 7 bases at V and 2 bases at J, with 15 bases between the two ends. CDR3 sequence (DNA): TGTGCCAGTACCCCCGGGACTTCAACCTACGAGCAGTACTTC. Translating it yields CASTPGTSTYEQYF.

The V gene is TRBV19, the J gene TRBJ2-1, with 8 bases fitting TRBD1. The CDR3 sequence is 17 residues long. J was trimmed by 6 bases and V by 5 bases; bases with no gene match: 15. Germline-derived CDR1 and CDR2 are LNHDA and SQIVND (reference sequence). This chain's CDR3 is CASSLGQGKRLGNEQFF. DNA for the CDR3: TGTGCCAGTAGTCTTGGACAGGGAAAGAGGTTAGGCAATGAGCAGTTCTTC.

The chain has TRBV5-1 and TRBJ2-3; TRBD2 might be the D (6 bases). Trimming cost V 8 bases and J 2 bases, with 18 bases left between them. This CDR3 comprises 15 residues. Germline V gives CDR1 SGHRS, CDR2 YFSETQ. This CDR3 is CASGGGGDPTDTQYF. The CDR3 DNA sequence: TGCGCCAGTGGTGGAGGAGGGGATCCCACAGATACGCAGTATTTT.

V is TRBV7-6 and J is TRBJ2-2, with 9 bases matching TRBD1. The CDR3 covers 17 residues. With 7 bases clipped from V and 7 bases from J, the junction kept 16 bases outside the gene matches. From germline, CDR1 is SGHVS and CDR2 FNYEAQ. Here the CDR3 reads CASMTPKTGGRDGELFF. CDR3 coding DNA: TGTGCCAGCATGACCCCGAAGACAGGGGGTCGGGACGGGGAGCTGTTTTTT.

The chain uses TRBV28 and TRBJ2-3; D possibly corresponds to TRBD2 (5 bases). CDR3 length: 14 residues. CDR1 and CDR2 (germline): MDHEN, SYDVKM. V was clipped by 6 bases and J by 0 bases, with 10 bases between them. The CDR3 sequence is CASSPRDSTDTQYF. The CDR3 DNA sequence: TGTGCCAGCAGCCCTCGGGATAGCACAGATACGCAGTATTTT.

This sequence joins TRBV18 and TRBJ1-1; 10 bases agree with TRBD1. The CDR3 sequence is 14 residues long. Germline V gene data show CDR1 as KGHSH and CDR2 as LQKENI. The junction had 4 bases not matched to a gene; V was cut back by 5 bases and J by 4 bases. Here the CDR3 reads CASSTRTGGTEAFF. The CDR3 bases are TGTGCCAGCTCAACACGGACAGGGGGCACTGAAGCTTTCTTT.